This T cell receptor beta chain emerged from a study of blood T cell repertoires in COVID-19. Clones were sequenced by immunoSEQ multiplex PCR, and TCRdb holds only the in-frame ones, with some missing. Of over 80,000 clones in the sample, 90% to 95% are singletons; the top ten hold around 1.6%. The CDR3 consists of 15 residues. V was clipped by 4 bases and J by 5 bases; unmatched bases: 10. In germline, CDR1 is SGHRS, CDR2 YFSETQ. The V call is TRBV5-1, the J call TRBJ2-5; 8 nucleotides align to TRBD1. The sequenced sample consisted of peripheral blood. The clonotype originates from a man aged 60 to 75 with acute or convalescent COVID-19. The CDR3 here is CASSPRQGADETQYF. Written as DNA, the CDR3 is TGCGCCAGCAGCCCCCGGCAGGGGGCGGATGAGACCCAGTACTTC.